The entry below describes one TCR beta chain. Its antigen is unknown. The sample is drawn from a study of cytomegalovirus exposure and HLA in healthy donors. Regarding the study as a whole: The investigators catalogued 150 to 200 TCR beta chains as cytomegalovirus-associated. Later analysis identified a missense DCLRE1C variant that was linked to TCR beta V- and J-gene trimming.

It was with 60 Vbeta and 13 Jbeta primers that the PCR ran. TCRdb's table, derived via immunoSEQ multiplex PCR, lists solely in-frame clones and lacks some. The table includes about 190,000 clones, around 80% detected once. Trimming removed 0 bases at V and 5 bases at J, with 14 bases between. The CDR3 extends over 15 amino acids. Germline CDR1 and CDR2: SGHRS and YFSETQ. This sequence joins TRBV5-1 and TRBJ1-1; D not certain. The sequence was obtained from a man between 35 and 55 years old in good health and CMV-seropositive. Sequencing was performed on PBMCs. Written as DNA, the CDR3 is TGCGCCAGCAGCTTGGCCCGGGGAGGTCCGACTGAAGCTTTCTTT. Encoded protein: CASSLARGGPTEAFF.